The present entry profiles one TCR beta chain with its context. Antigen unknown. The sample originates from a study of beta chain features in type 1 diabetes. Study-level points and caveats: There was a possibility that cDNA sequencing over-represented cells with high TCR expression. Among type 1 diabetes patients, VDJ junctions had fewer insertions and more deletions. PCR might pick shorter templates more often, in the same way for patients and controls.

The entirety of the isolated RNA underwent reverse transcription, so expressed TCRB transcripts were sequenced. Data came from immunoSEQ multiplex PCR; TCRdb stores just in-frame clones and leaves some out. The table has some 500,000 clones, approximately 10% seen once. The sequence came from a woman between 18 and 29 years old in good health. Input material: naive CD4+ T cells from blood.

CDR3 coding DNA: TGTGCCAGCAGCCTACCGGGAACAAGCTACGAGCAGTACTTC. It translates to CASSLPGTSYEQYF. J is TRBJ2-7 and V is TRBV14, with a possible D match to TRBD2 (5 bases). V lost 4 bases and J lost 3, with 13 bases in between. CDR3 length equals 14 residues. CDR1 is SGHDN and CDR2 is FVKESK in the germline V gene.